What follows are 27 T cell receptor beta chains derived from one specimen sequenced in a study of blood T cell repertoires in COVID-19. This table comes from immunoSEQ multiplex PCR, and its TCRdb copy is limited to in-frame clones, with some not included. The data contain 87,000 or so clones, roughly 86% of them singletons. Input material: peripheral blood. These receptors came from a woman aged 80 or over in a cohort sampled during active or convalescent COVID-19.

V is TRBV5-1 and J is TRBJ2-3, with D unclear. CDR1 is SGHRS and CDR2 is YFSETQ in the germline V gene. The CDR3 runs to 13 residues. V was shortened by 5 bases and J by 0 bases, with 7 bases between the two germline ends. Written as DNA, the CDR3 is TGCGCCAGCAGGAGGCCCAGCACAGATACGCAGTATTTT. Translated: CASRRPSTDTQYF.

The genes are TRBV6-4 and TRBJ2-2; 9 positions agree with TRBD1. Germline loops: CDR1 MRHNA, CDR2 SNTAGT. The CDR3 sequence is 13 residues long. The V gene end was trimmed by 10 bases and the J gene end by 3 bases; junction bases not matched to a gene: 3. This CDR3 reads CANGTGHTGELFF. In DNA, the CDR3 is TGTGCCAACGGGACAGGGCACACCGGGGAGCTGTTTTTT.

V and J are TRBV3-1 (or the pseudogene TRBV3-2) and TRBJ1-2; D is undetermined. CDR1 is LGHDT and CDR2 is YNNKEL in the germline V gene (reference sequence). CDR3 size: 15 residues. V was clipped by 4 bases and J by 8 bases, with 20 bases between them. The CDR3: CASSLNSGVSSGYTF. CDR3 DNA sequence: TGTGCCAGCAGCCTAAATTCCGGGGTGTCGAGCGGCTACACCTTC.

The rearrangement joins TRBV4-1 to TRBJ1-2; 10 nucleotides line up with TRBD1. The trim removed 3 bases at V and 4 bases at J, leaving 5 bases unmatched. This CDR3 has 15 amino acids. Germline loops: CDR1 MGHRA, CDR2 YSYEKL. CDR3 sequence: CASSHGQGVSYGYTF. The CDR3 coding sequence is TGCGCCAGCAGCCACGGACAGGGGGTAAGCTATGGCTACACCTTC.

V and J are TRBV2 and TRBJ2-7; 10 bases fit TRBD1. Per germline, CDR1 SNHLY and CDR2 FYNNEI. The trim removed 6 bases at V and 6 bases at J, leaving 11 bases unmatched. The CDR3 runs 15 residues. CDR3: CASSVIGQGVSEQYV. In DNA, the CDR3 is TGTGCCAGCAGCGTCATCGGACAGGGGGTTTCCGAGCAGTACGTC.

The chain combines TRBV5-4 with TRBJ2-7; a possible D gene is TRBD2 (5 bases). With 1 base removed from V and 2 bases from J, the gap between germline ends came to 7 bases. The germline CDR1 and CDR2 sequences are SGHNT and YYREEE (reference sequence). CDR3 length: 13 residues. The CDR3 region is CASSLIGTYEQYF. CDR3 nucleotides: TGTGCCAGCAGCTTGATCGGGACCTACGAGCAGTACTTC.

The chain joins TRBV24-1 to TRBJ1-2, with a weak D call TRBD1 (5 bases). Per germline, CDR1 KGHDR and CDR2 SFDVKD. The V end lost 3 bases, the J end lost 0 bases, and 10 bases lay between the germline ends. The CDR3 sequence is 15 residues long. CDR3: CATSDPRDSNYGYTF. The CDR3 DNA is TGTGCCACCAGTGATCCCCGGGACTCTAACTATGGCTACACCTTC.

J is TRBJ2-3 and V is TRBV5-5; 8 bases agree with TRBD1. In germline, CDR1 is SGHKS, CDR2 YYEKEE (reference sequence). CDR3 length equals 15 residues. V was pared by 1 base and J by 3 bases, with 4 bases of the junction left unmatched. This chain's CDR3 is CASSLFGQGTDTQYF. CDR3 nucleotides: TGTGCCAGCAGCTTGTTTGGACAGGGTACAGATACGCAGTATTTT.

This clone showed up just once. The gene calls are TRBV7-9 and TRBJ1-1; 7 bases agree with TRBD1. This CDR3 has 15 amino acids. V dropped 1 base and J dropped 5; count of bases not matched to a gene: 7. CDR1 and CDR2 from the germline V gene are SEHNR and FQNEAQ (reference sequence). CDR3 in amino acids: CASSLVGVQGTEAFF. As DNA, the CDR3 is TGTGCCAGCAGCTTAGTGGGTGTACAGGGGACTGAAGCTTTCTTT.

This chain connects TRBV19 to TRBJ1-3; D uncertain. V dropped 7 bases and J dropped 0 bases, with 13 bases sitting between them. CDR3 length: 15 residues. Germline V lookup: CDR1 LNHDA, CDR2 SQIVND (reference sequence). CDR3 DNA sequence: TGTGCCAGTACCCCCACGGGGAGCTCTGGAAACACCATATATTTT. Its translation is CASTPTGSSGNTIYF.

The chain joins TRBV27 to TRBJ2-1, with 10 bases lining up with TRBD2. CDR3 length: 17 amino acids. Germline trimming cut 7 bases from V and 8 bases from J; bases unmatched to any gene: 17. Germline V gene data show CDR1 as MNHEY and CDR2 as SMNVEV (reference sequence). The CDR3 spells CASTITSGRGLSDEQFF. For the CDR3, the DNA is TGTGCCAGCACCATCACCAGCGGGAGGGGTCTCAGCGATGAGCAGTTCTTC.

The V and J genes are TRBV3-1 (or the pseudogene TRBV3-2) and TRBJ2-7, with 9 bases aligning to TRBD1. Germline values: CDR1 LGHDT, CDR2 YNNKEL (reference sequence). This CDR3 contains 14 residues. The V and J ends lost 1 base and 5 bases, in that order; junction bases with no gene match: 3. The CDR3 DNA reads TGTGCCAGCAGCCAAGCAGGGACAGGGAACGAGCAGTACTTC. Encoded protein: CASSQAGTGNEQYF.

This chain uses TRBV28 with TRBJ1-6; 9 positions agree with TRBD1. This CDR3 contains 15 residues. CDR1 MDHEN and CDR2 SYDVKM come from the germline V gene. The V segment lost 5 bases and the J segment 9 bases; nucleotides outside the gene matches: 8. CDR3 sequence reads: CASSGNRGLVSPLHF. The CDR3 DNA sequence: TGTGCCAGCAGTGGGAACAGGGGGCTCGTTTCACCCCTCCACTTT.

V and J are TRBV11-2 and TRBJ1-3; no definite D call. Germline V gene sequence: CDR1 SGHAT, CDR2 FQNNGV. The V gene lost 4 bases and the J gene lost 8 bases, with 12 bases spanning the gap. The CDR3 sequence is 13 residues long. In DNA, the CDR3 is TGTGCCAGCAGCTCCCCCGAGCTATACACCATATATTTT. This encodes CASSSPELYTIYF. Using reference TRBV11-2 and TRBJ1-3 for the parts outside the CDR3, the full variable domain is EAGVAQSPRYKIIEKRQSVAFWCNPISGHATLYWYQQILGQGPKLLIQFQNNGVVDDSQLPKDRFSAERLKGVDSTLKIQPAKLEDSAVYLCASSSPELYTIYFGEGSWLTVV.

The chain employs TRBV5-1 and TRBJ1-4; D is uncertain. The CDR3 extends over 14 amino acids. V lost 4 bases to trimming and J lost 2 bases, with 9 bases between them. CDR1 is SGHRS, CDR2 YFSETQ, per germline. The CDR3 protein is CASSNRNTNEKLFF. CDR3 bases: TGCGCCAGCAGCAACAGAAACACTAATGAAAAACTGTTTTTT.

The chain couples TRBV5-5 to TRBJ2-7; 8 nucleotides line up with TRBD1. The CDR3 sequence is 16 residues long. Per germline, CDR1 SGHKS and CDR2 YYEKEE (reference sequence). J gave up 1 base and V 3 bases, and 9 bases lay outside the gene matches. CDR3 region: CASSWGAGTGSYEQYF. The CDR3 DNA reads TGTGCCAGCAGCTGGGGAGCCGGGACAGGATCCTACGAGCAGTACTTC.

V and J are TRBV9 and TRBJ1-2; 7 nucleotides align to TRBD1. V shed 4 bases and J 4 bases; nucleotides not matched to a gene: 7. Germline V CDR1 and CDR2: SGDLS, YYNGEE. This CDR3 spans 14 amino acids. CDR3 loop: CASSPQTGSYGYTF. CDR3 coding DNA: TGTGCCAGCAGCCCCCAGACAGGGAGCTATGGCTACACCTTC.

V and J are TRBV11-3 and TRBJ2-1, with 9 nucleotides matching TRBD1. From germline, CDR1 is SGHNT and CDR2 YENEEA. The V and J ends lost 9 bases and 6 bases, in that order; junction bases with no gene match: 12. The CDR3 is made up of 15 amino acids. CDR3 in amino acids: CASPCGTGLPNEQFF. In DNA form, the CDR3 reads TGTGCCAGTCCCTGCGGGACAGGGTTACCCAATGAGCAGTTCTTC.

This chain uses TRBV7-2 with TRBJ2-5; D is undetermined. Per germline, CDR1 SGHTA and CDR2 FQGNSA. Trimming left V 2 bases short and J 2 bases short, with 9 bases between. This CDR3 region has 14 residues. CDR3 coding DNA: TGTGCCAGCAGCTTATACGGGTCTCAAGAGACCCAGTACTTC. Protein sequence: CASSLYGSQETQYF.

In its sample, this clone was seen a few times. The chain links TRBV9 to TRBJ1-6; 7 positions match TRBD1. This CDR3 is 14 amino acids long. Germline lookup yields CDR1 SGDLS and CDR2 YYNGEE. The V segment lost 2 bases and the J segment 6 bases; nucleotides outside the gene matches: 2. The CDR3 DNA reads as TGTGCCAGCAGCGTTCGGGACAGTAATTCACCCCTCCACTTT. Residues: CASSVRDSNSPLHF.

The chain couples TRBV3-1 (or the pseudogene TRBV3-2) to TRBJ1-1, with 7 nucleotides matching TRBD1. V was clipped by 4 bases and J by 5 bases; unmatched bases: 1. Germline CDR1 and CDR2: LGHDT and YNNKEL (reference sequence). The CDR3 sequence is 12 residues long. CDR3 in DNA: TGTGCCAGCAGCCCAGGGGGGACTGAAGCTTTCTTT. Translation gives CASSPGGTEAFF.

The rearrangement links TRBV27 to TRBJ1-3, with TRBD1 matching over 8 bases. CDR3 size: 15 residues. The ends lost 5 bases at V and 4 bases at J; junction bases unmatched: 7. Germline V gene data show CDR1 as MNHEY and CDR2 as SMNVEV (reference sequence). The CDR3 nucleotides read TGTGCCAGCAGTGCCAGGGGGCTGGTCGGAAACACCATATATTTT. It yields the protein CASSARGLVGNTIYF.

This clone came up a few times. This rearrangement joins TRBV11-2 to TRBJ1-4, with D tentatively TRBD1 (5 bases). The germline CDR1 and CDR2 sequences are SGHAT and FQNNGV. The germline V and J ends were trimmed by 3 bases and 7 bases, with 12 bases remaining between them. CDR3 size: 14 residues. The CDR3 reads CASSLVGVSEKLFF. In DNA form, the CDR3 reads TGTGCCAGCAGCTTGGTAGGGGTCTCTGAAAAACTGTTTTTT.

The chain links TRBV6-6 to TRBJ2-1, with D possibly matching TRBD1 (5 bases). V was clipped by 10 bases and J by 7 bases, with 17 bases between them. This CDR3 comprises 13 residues. Germline V gene sequence: CDR1 MNHNY, CDR2 SVGAGI (reference sequence). CDR3 sequence (DNA): TGTGCCACCGAAGACAGAATCTTGAATGAGCAGTTCTTC. It encodes CATEDRILNEQFF.

This chain uses TRBV7-8 with TRBJ1-2; 7 bases are a match to TRBD1. Germline V gene data show CDR1 as SGHVS and CDR2 as FQNEAQ. V shed 3 bases and J 8 bases; nucleotides not matched to a gene: 9. This CDR3 is 14 amino acids long. CDR3 DNA: TGTGCCAGCAGCTTGGCAACAGGGGTTGGAGGCTACACCTTC. Amino acid sequence: CASSLATGVGGYTF.

The chain employs TRBV19 and TRBJ2-4; the match to TRBD1 covers 9 bases. Germline V gene lookup returns CDR1 LNHDA and CDR2 SQIVND (reference sequence). This CDR3 has 16 residues. V shed 2 bases, J shed 7 bases, and the junction held 9 bases outside the gene matches. For the CDR3, the DNA is TGTGCCAGTAGTATAAGTGCTGGACAGGGGAACAACATTCAGTACTTC. It codes for CASSISAGQGNNIQYF.

V gene TRBV5-4 combines with J gene TRBJ2-1; a weak D match, TRBD1 (7 bases). This CDR3 region has 14 residues. The germline CDR1 and CDR2 sequences are SGHNT and YYREEE (reference sequence). Trimming removed 4 bases at V and 4 bases at J, with 12 bases between. CDR3 sequence: CASSKGAGYNEQFF. The DNA of the CDR3 is TGTGCCAGCAGCAAGGGGGCGGGGTACAATGAGCAGTTCTTC.